This T cell receptor (beta chain) was identified in a study of cytomegalovirus exposure and HLA in healthy donors. Study background: Membership in the Caucasian-associated ancestry cluster was found for 75% to 85% of almost 400 genotyped donors. Study outcomes and limitations: A later analysis linked more than 15,000 TCR beta sequences to HLA alleles at 0.05 false discovery rate.

Details on this clone: Its antigen is undetermined.

It was with 60 Vbeta and 13 Jbeta primers that the PCR ran. Authors' data handling: An analysis performed later counted about 80 million unique TCR beta chains (approximately 12 million of them shared). TCRdb keeps only in-frame clones here, not all; method: immunoSEQ multiplex PCR. V and J calls and clone size are given by that table; D and trimming were obtained from the DNA. Of 130,000 to 150,000 clones in the sample, over 70% were seen once. V lost 3 bases and J 6 bases, leaving 12 bases between the germline ends. CDR3 length equals 14 residues. Germline V gene sequence: CDR1 MNHEY, CDR2 SMNVEV (reference sequence).

The chain joins TRBV27 to TRBJ2-1; D might be TRBD2 (7 bases). The sequencing sample was made of PBMCs. This receptor was identified in a male donor in good health and CMV-seronegative. This CDR3 reads CASSFWGGANEQFF. The CDR3 DNA reads as TGTGCCAGCAGTTTCTGGGGGGGGGCCAATGAGCAGTTCTTC.